The rows below give T cell receptor beta chains drawn from one sample of a study of tumor-infiltrating lymphocytes in primary liver carcinoma. TCRdb reanalysed the multiplex PCR reads using MiXCR and keeps one entry per CDR3 protein. The sample yields roughly 190,000 distinct CDR3 sequences, about 82% seen once. Sequenced: tumor tissue from primary liver carcinoma. The receptors shown here come from a man aged 40-49 years with primary liver carcinoma and hepatitis B virus infection. Both conserved end residues are part of each CDR3. Each record gives: D gene, V gene, J gene, clone size, CDR3 protein, CDR3 DNA. A D gene is named only where the DNA matches it firmly. Not all rows give a size; the values are once, few, many and, for expanded clones, a class.

-	TRBV14	TRBJ2-3	few	CVNSLSRSDTQYF	TGTGTCAACAGCCTAAGCAGGTCAGATACGCAGTATTTT
-	TRBV4-1	TRBJ2-1	once	CACSQEAGELYEQFF	TGCGCCTGCAGCCAAGAAGCTGGCGAATTATATGAGCAGTTCTTC
TRBD1	TRBV5-4	TRBJ2-5	-	CASSGITGGRIETQYF	TGTGCCAGCAGCGGAATCACAGGGGGGAGGATAGAGACCCAGTACTTC
-	TRBV5-4	TRBJ2-4	-	CASSLEAGGKYIQYF	TGTGCTAGCAGCTTGGAGGCAGGCGGAAAATACATTCAGTACTTC
-	TRBV7-2	TRBJ1-2	-	CASSSRSGHFYGYTF	TGTGCCAGCAGCTCCAGGTCGGGACATTTCTATGGCTACACCTTC
-	TRBV20-1	TRBJ1-1	-	CSATPGRLNTEAFF	TGCAGTGCTACCCCAGGGCGTTTGAACACTGAAGCTTTCTTT
-	TRBV5-6	TRBJ2-1	-	CASSSGRSRSGYGEQFF	TGTGCCAGCAGCTCGGGACGGAGTCGCTCTGGGTACGGTGAGCAGTTCTTC
-	TRBV11-2	TRBJ2-1	-	CARSLVGTGALNEQFF	TGTGCCAGGAGCTTAGTTGGGACCGGGGCCCTCAATGAGCAGTTCTTC
TRBD2	TRBV5-1	TRBJ2-5	once	CASTSGRFQETQYF	TGCGCCAGCACGAGCGGGAGGTTTCAAGAGACCCAGTACTTC
-	TRBV12-3/TRBV12-4	TRBJ2-7	-	CASSLLIGLKIEQYF	TGTGCTAGCAGTTTATTAATAGGGCTAAAGATCGAGCAGTACTTC